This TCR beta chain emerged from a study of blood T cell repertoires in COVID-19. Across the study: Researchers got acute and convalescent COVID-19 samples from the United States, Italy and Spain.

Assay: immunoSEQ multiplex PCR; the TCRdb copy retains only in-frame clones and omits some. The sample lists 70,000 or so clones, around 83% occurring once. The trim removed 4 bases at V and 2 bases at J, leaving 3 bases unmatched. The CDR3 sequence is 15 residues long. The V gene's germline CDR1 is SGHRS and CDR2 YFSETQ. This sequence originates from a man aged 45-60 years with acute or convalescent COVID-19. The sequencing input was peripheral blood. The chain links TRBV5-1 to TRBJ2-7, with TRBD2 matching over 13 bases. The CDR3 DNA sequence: TGCGCCAGCAGCCAAGGGACTAGCGGGACCTACGAGCAGTACTTC. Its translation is CASSQGTSGTYEQYF.